This TCR beta chain was found in a study of blood T cell repertoires in COVID-19 (TCRdb year 2020). Regarding the complete study: Samples from collaborators originated in the United States, Italy and Spain and spanned both the acute and convalescent phases of COVID-19. The material from the prospective study consisted of cDNA or gDNA derived from T cells, B-cell-depleted T cells, or PBMCs. The samples were drawn from the first 160 participants of the ongoing ImmuneRACE study and from 950 to 1,500 subjects provided by 6 global collaborators. Nearly every sample came with metadata listing a de-identified subject ID, COVID-19 status, age in years and sex. The repertoires were released in a freely available public database intended as a resource for research on the immune response to SARS-CoV-2. Where available, HLA class I and class II types were taken from metadata supplied by the sample provider and were not determined by assay-based typing. Deeply sampled blood TCRbeta repertoires from subjects exposed to, actively infected with, or recovered from COVID-19 were included in the dataset.

TCRbeta CDR3 regions were amplified from genomic DNA using the immunoSEQ Assay, a bias-controlled multiplex PCR. The study's own analysis went as follows. The number of nucleated cells in each sample was estimated by amplification of reference gene primers within the assay. Sequence reads were collapsed and filtered to measure the absolute abundance of every unique TCRbeta CDR3 rearrangement. For each sample, productive Simpson clonality was calculated by taking the square root of Simpson's diversity index across productive rearrangements. What TCRdb holds here is the immuneACCESS table cut down to in-frame rearrangements. Part of the clones is not present; checked against another copy, under half of the missing clones reflect an unresolved V gene, and the others are unexplained. For V, J and clone size, that table is used; D and trimming come from the DNA. Within this sample are a few hundred thousand clones, with 89% of them counted one time only. The ten largest clones capture about 1.7% of the sample.

With respect to this clone: This clone's antigen is unknown. No clone much larger than this one lies a single base away; base qualities are absent.

Study-wide findings and limitations: Clinical and demographic metadata were provided uncurated, with the amount varying by source and participant.

Participants in the prospective study were enrolled through a virtual design, were aged 18 to 89 years, and lived in about two dozen United States geographic areas. In the prospective study, participants were assigned to cohorts based on the clinical history participants reported in a screening survey and a study questionnaire. ImmuneRACE Cohort 3 recovered participants were defined by two consecutive negative NP/OP PCR tests, healthcare professional clearance, or symptom resolution. In the prospective study, whole blood, serum and a nasopharyngeal or oropharyngeal swab were collected from each participant by mobile phlebotomists. Over an approximately 2-month period, participants in the prospective study had the option of providing additional blood draws and questionnaires. Prospective study blood samples were shipped either frozen or at room temperature before DNA extraction. From V the trimming removes 5 bases and from J it removes 4 bases, while the gene matches leave 3 bases of the junction unaccounted for. Spanning cysteine to phenylalanine, the CDR3 consists of 14 amino acids. Only the CDR3 part of the read is kept: 42 bases, read in frame from the first base. CDR1 and CDR2, looked up from the germline V gene, are SGHTA and FQGTGA.

The chain employs TRBV7-3 and TRBJ2-3, and TRBD1 matches 10 of the central bases. The TCR originated in a woman in her twenties or thirties who had recovered from COVID-19. Sequenced material: PBMCs or T cells enriched from blood (not recorded which). The CDR3 protein sequence reads: CASSRDRGADTQYF. In nucleotide form, the sequence is TGTGCCAGCAGCCGGGACAGGGGAGCAGATACGCAGTATTTT.